The clone carrying this TCR beta chain was observed a single time. Per the original methods: The assay estimated nucleated cells by amplifying reference gene primers. Clones were read by immunoSEQ multiplex PCR, and TCRdb kept only the in-frame ones, dropping some. V, J and clone size were drawn from that table, and D and trimming were deduced from the DNA. The sample lists around 250,000 clones; around 90% were seen once. With 1 base clipped from V and 5 bases from J, the junction kept 6 bases outside the gene matches. The CDR3 length is 16 residues. Germline CDR1 and CDR2: SEHNR and FQNEAQ (reference sequence). This specimen belongs to a study of blood T cell repertoires in COVID-19. Across the whole study: Spain, Italy and the United States supplied samples that represented acute and convalescent COVID-19. T cells, B-cell-depleted T cells, or PBMCs provided the cDNA or gDNA that served as material.

This clonotype was sampled from a woman in her 70s with active or convalescent COVID-19. V and J are TRBV7-9 and TRBJ1-1; TRBD1 agrees at 11 bases. The specimen was peripheral blood. In DNA, the CDR3 is TGTGCCAGCAGCTTAGGGACAGGGGGCTTGGGGACTGAAGCTTTCTTT. Protein sequence: CASSLGTGGLGTEAFF.